The 10 T cell receptor beta chains below all came from one sample that was sequenced in a study. Tregs were sorted as CD4+CD25+CD127-/low cells. The TRBV12-4/TRBJ1-2 clonotypes were amplified using barcode primers with ligated adaptors. TCRdb recomputed calls from the multiplex PCR reads with MiXCR, one row per CDR3 protein. The data hold roughly 200 distinct CDR3 sequences, with approximately 10% observed a single time. Sequenced sample: tumor-infiltrating Tregs sorted from the breast tumor. These receptors were taken from a female donor with breast cancer.

By share, this clonotype ranks as hyperexpanded. V and J are TRBV12-3 or TRBV12-4 and TRBJ1-2; 9 nucleotides agree with TRBD1. The V gene end was trimmed by 4 bases and the J gene end by 9 bases; junction bases not matched to a gene: 9. There are 14 residues in the CDR3. In DNA form, the CDR3 reads TGTGCCAGCAGTTCCGGGACAGGGAGCGTCCGCTACACCTTC. It yields the protein CASSSGTGSVRYTF.

A word on this clonotype: The junction departs from germline at one end; a sequencing error may be responsible. The rearrangement links TRBV12-3 or TRBV12-4 to TRBJ1-2; D might be TRBD1 (6 bases). CDR3 length: 13 amino acids. DNA of the CDR3: TGTGCCAGCAGCCGACAGGAAGACTATGGCAACACCTTC. Protein product: CASSRQEDYGNTF.

By sample fraction, this clonotype is large (0.1 to 1%). J is TRBJ1-2 and V is TRBV12-3 or TRBV12-4; D gene unclear. The CDR3 length is 15 residues. Trimming pared 7 bases from V and 4 bases from J, leaving 19 bases between. The CDR3 protein is CASINYPVGRYGYTF. For the CDR3, the DNA is TGTGCCAGCATCAATTACCCGGTGGGCCGCTATGGCTACACCTTC.

This rearrangement joins TRBV12-3 or TRBV12-4 to TRBJ1-2, with 7 bases identical to TRBD1. This CDR3 has 13 residues. The CDR3 DNA reads TGTGCTAGCGGTCCGAGACAGGGTAGTGGCTACACCTTC. It translates to CASGPRQGSGYTF.

This clonotype is medium-sized within its sample. The chain carries TRBV12-3 or TRBV12-4 and TRBJ1-2; D remains unclear. The CDR3 sequence is 14 residues long. V shed 6 bases and J shed 6 bases, with 17 bases lying between them. The CDR3 DNA is TGTGCCAGCAGCCCGGACCGAGAAGGAGATGGCTACACCTTC. Residues: CASSPDREGDGYTF.

This clonotype ranks as large. The chain carries TRBV12-3 or TRBV12-4 and TRBJ1-2; no clear D. This CDR3 has 13 residues. V lost 5 bases, J lost 8 bases, and 15 bases lay in between. CDR3 sequence reads: CASSPRTASGYTF. CDR3 nucleotides: TGTGCCAGCAGTCCCAGGACCGCGAGCGGCTACACCTTC.

In its sample, this clonotype is large. J is TRBJ1-2 and V is TRBV12-3 or TRBV12-4, with D possibly matching TRBD1 (5 bases). The CDR3 is 15 amino acids. Trimming pared 5 bases from V and 5 bases from J, leaving 18 bases between. The DNA for the CDR3 is TGTGCCAGCAGTGGCCCCAGAAGTCGGACATATGGCTACACCTTC. This codes for CASSGPRSRTYGYTF.

Sample share makes this clonotype large. This chain uses TRBV12-3 or TRBV12-4 with TRBJ1-2; D is undetermined. Between the trimmed V and J ends, which lost 1 base and 0 bases, there was a span of 15 bases. The CDR3 totals 17 residues. The CDR3 coding sequence is TGTGCCAGCAGTTTAGGTCTTTGGTTGCGTTCTAACTATGGCTACACCTTC. Protein sequence: CASSLGLWLRSNYGYTF.

This clonotype is hyperexpanded by share. The chain employs TRBV12-3 or TRBV12-4 and TRBJ1-2; the D gene is possibly TRBD1 (5 bases). This CDR3 has 12 residues. V lost 6 bases, J lost 6 bases, and 11 bases lay in between. CDR3 coding DNA: TGTGCCAGCAGCCGACAGTTAGATGGCTACACCTTC. This encodes CASSRQLDGYTF.

In its sample, this clonotype ranks as medium-sized (0.01 to 0.1%). V gene TRBV12-3 or TRBV12-4 combines with J gene TRBJ1-2; D may be TRBD1 (5 bases). This CDR3 comprises 15 residues. Trimming pared 1 base from V and 4 bases from J, leaving 13 bases between. This CDR3 reads CASSLGQTEGYGYTF. The CDR3 DNA is TGTGCCAGCAGTTTAGGACAGACGGAGGGCTATGGCTACACCTTC.